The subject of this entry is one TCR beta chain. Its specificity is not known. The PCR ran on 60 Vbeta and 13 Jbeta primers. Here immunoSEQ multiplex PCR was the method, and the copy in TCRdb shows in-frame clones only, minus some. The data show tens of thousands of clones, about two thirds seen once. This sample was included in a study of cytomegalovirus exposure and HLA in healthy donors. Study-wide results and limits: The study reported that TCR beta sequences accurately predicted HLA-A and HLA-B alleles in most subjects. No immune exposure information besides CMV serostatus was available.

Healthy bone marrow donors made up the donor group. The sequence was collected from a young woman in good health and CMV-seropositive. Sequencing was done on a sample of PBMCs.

CDR3 protein: CASSPNSKRGHGVNNVLNNEQFF. The CDR3 region has the DNA TGTGCCAGCTCACCGAACTCAAAAAGGGGGCATGGCGTCAACAATGTATTGAACAATGAGCAGTTCTTC. The gene calls are TRBV18 and TRBJ2-1; 7 bases are a match to TRBD1. Germline V gene sequence: CDR1 KGHSH, CDR2 LQKENI. The CDR3 spans 23 residues. Trimming at V came to 3 bases and at J to 5 bases, leaving 31 bases not matched to a gene.